These 30 T cell receptor beta chains were sequenced from one sample in a study of OX40 agonist ivuxolimab in advanced cancers. The assay was immunoSEQ multiplex PCR, and TCRdb's table has in-frame clones only and misses some. Of tens of thousands of clones listed, around 90% were seen once; the top ten hold approximately 11%. Here the sequenced sample was CD4+ or CD8+ T cells sorted from blood, taken in a trial of the OX40 agonist ivuxolimab. These receptors were collected from an adult with an advanced solid tumor such as melanoma, head and neck, liver or kidney cancer.

The rearrangement links TRBV4-1 to TRBJ2-7; D possibly corresponds to TRBD2 (5 bases). V lost 0 bases and J 7 bases, leaving 22 bases between the germline ends. This CDR3 is 17 amino acids long. Per germline, CDR1 MGHRA and CDR2 YSYEKL. Here the CDR3 reads CASSQEPIARSNREQYF. In nucleotides, the CDR3 is TGCGCCAGCAGCCAAGAACCGATAGCGAGAAGCAATAGGGAGCAGTACTTC.

This clone was counted a few times. The chain combines TRBV27 with TRBJ1-2; a weak D match, TRBD1 (6 bases). Germline loops: CDR1 MNHEY, CDR2 SMNVEV (reference sequence). The V end lost 6 bases, the J end lost 6 bases, and 11 bases lay between the germline ends. CDR3 length equals 12 residues. CDR3 sequence (DNA): TGTGCCAGCAGGACGTCAGGGGATGGCTACACCTTC. Translated, it gives CASRTSGDGYTF.

As to this clone: Other nucleotide sequences from this sample produce the same CDR3. V and J are TRBV27 and TRBJ2-7; D unclear. V was cut by 2 bases and J by 3 bases, with 8 bases left in between. The CDR3 runs to 13 residues. Germline values: CDR1 MNHEY, CDR2 SMNVEV (reference sequence). CDR3 in DNA: TGTGCCAGCAGTTTAGCCTTCCGCTACGAGCAGTACTTC. Amino acids: CASSLAFRYEQYF.

The chain couples TRBV28 to TRBJ2-7, with D possibly TRBD2 on 6 matching bases. The length of the CDR3 is 15 residues. Trimming removed 6 bases from V and 2 bases from J, with 17 bases in between. Germline V gene data show CDR1 as MDHEN and CDR2 as SYDVKM. The CDR3 region is CASSRTREPAYEQYF. The DNA of the CDR3 is TGTGCCAGCAGCCGAACACGGGAGCCAGCCTACGAGCAGTACTTC.

V usage is TRBV28 and J usage is TRBJ2-7, with 7 bases identical to TRBD2. V lost 5 bases and J lost 6; bases outside the gene matches: 7. The CDR3 is made up of 13 amino acids. Germline V gene lookup returns CDR1 MDHEN and CDR2 SYDVKM. In nucleotides, the CDR3 is TGTGCCAGCAGTGGGGGGGGAGGCTTCGAGCAGTACTTC. Translated: CASSGGGGFEQYF.

The chain carries TRBV5-1 and TRBJ2-2, with TRBD1 matching over 9 bases. The CDR3 is 16 amino acids. Trimming took 4 bases from V and 6 from J; bases not matched to a gene: 10. Germline-derived CDR1 and CDR2 are SGHRS and YFSETQ. The CDR3 coding sequence is TGCGCCAGCAGCGCTGGGACAGGGTATCGGGCCGGGGAGCTGTTTTTT. Residues: CASSAGTGYRAGELFF.

The genes are TRBV19 and TRBJ2-1; D is perhaps TRBD2 (6 bases). The V end lost 4 bases, the J end lost 4 bases, and 8 bases lay between the germline ends. The CDR3 has 13 residues. Germline CDR1 is LNHDA and CDR2 is SQIVND (reference sequence). CDR3 sequence (DNA): TGTGCCAGTAGTACTAGCGCATACAATGAGCAGTTCTTC. Protein: CASSTSAYNEQFF. The variable domain in full, completed from reference TRBV19 and TRBJ2-1, reads DGGITQSPKYLFRKEGQNVTLSCEQNLNHDAMYWYRQDPGQGLRLIYYSQIVNDFQKGDIAEGYSVSREKKESFPLTVTSAQKNPTAFYLCASSTSAYNEQFFGPGTRLTVL.

The CDR3 sequence: CASSALAVYEQYF. The CDR3, as DNA: TGTGCCAGCAGCGCCCTAGCGGTTTACGAGCAGTACTTC. V is TRBV7-8 and J is TRBJ2-7; 7 bases are shared with TRBD2. V trimming: 5 bases; J trimming: 4 bases; junction bases outside the gene matches: 5. Per the germline V gene, CDR1 is SGHVS and CDR2 is FQNEAQ. The CDR3 runs to 13 residues.

CDR3 region: CASSFDGTPNQPQHF. In DNA form, the CDR3 reads TGTGCCAGCAGCTTCGACGGGACACCTAATCAGCCCCAGCATTTT. This rearrangement joins TRBV7-9 to TRBJ1-5, with D tentatively TRBD1 (6 bases). The CDR3 loop spans 15 amino acids. V lost 3 bases to trimming and J lost 4 bases, with 13 bases between them. The germline gives CDR1 SEHNR, CDR2 FQNEAQ (reference sequence).

The J gene is TRBJ2-7, the V gene TRBV30; 7 bases line up with TRBD2. The V gene's germline CDR1 is GTSNPN and CDR2 SVGIG (reference sequence). Trimming took 3 bases from V and 0 from J; bases not matched to a gene: 5. The CDR3 contains 14 residues. The CDR3 bases are TGTGCCTGGAGCACTGGCGGGAGCTCCTACGAGCAGTACTTC. Translated, it gives CAWSTGGSSYEQYF.

This chain uses TRBV5-1 with TRBJ2-5, with 12 bases matching TRBD2. Germline-derived CDR1 and CDR2 are SGHRS and YFSETQ. The CDR3 has 15 amino acids. J lost 6 bases, V lost 5 bases, and 8 bases had no gene match. The DNA for the CDR3 is TGCGCCAGCAGTCGACTAGCGGGAGCAGGAAAGACCCAGTACTTC. Residues: CASSRLAGAGKTQYF. Variable domain in full (rest from reference TRBV5-1 and TRBJ2-5): KAGVTQTPRYLIKTRGQQVTLSCSPISGHRSVSWYQQTPGQGLQFLFEYFSETQRNKGNFPGRFSGRQFSNSRSEMNVSTLELGDSALYLCASSRLAGAGKTQYFGPGTRLLVL.

The chain uses TRBV27 and TRBJ2-7, with D uncertain. The V and J ends lost 2 bases and 2 bases respectively, with 13 bases between them. Germline lookup yields CDR1 MNHEY and CDR2 SMNVEV (reference sequence). The CDR3 is made up of 15 amino acids. In DNA form, the CDR3 reads TGTGCCAGCAGTTTAGGGTACAGATATACCTACGAGCAGTACTTC. Residues: CASSLGYRYTYEQYF.

This clone is medium-sized within its sample. The gene calls are TRBV5-1 and TRBJ1-5, with a weak D call TRBD1 (6 bases). V was clipped by 0 bases and J by 0 bases, with 7 bases between them. The CDR3 has 15 amino acids. CDR1 and CDR2 (germline): SGHRS, YFSETQ. The CDR3 loop is CASSLEGGSNQPQHF. For the CDR3, the DNA is TGCGCCAGCAGCTTGGAAGGGGGTAGCAATCAGCCCCAGCATTTT.

V is TRBV19 and J is TRBJ2-5, with 9 bases identical to TRBD2. The CDR3 has 15 residues. Germline V gene data show CDR1 as LNHDA and CDR2 as SQIVND (reference sequence). The V segment lost 8 bases and the J segment 9 bases; nucleotides outside the gene matches: 16. In DNA form, the CDR3 reads TGTGCCAGTCGCCAGACCGGGACTAGCCCGTTGGCCCAGTACTTC. It encodes CASRQTGTSPLAQYF.

To note about this clone: The same CDR3 also results from other DNA sequences found in this sample. The rearrangement links TRBV2 to TRBJ1-5, with D hard to call. Trimming left V 2 bases short and J 0 bases short, with 8 bases between. Germline CDR1 SNHLY, CDR2 FYNNEI. This CDR3 region has 15 residues. This CDR3 reads CASSEFLYSNQPQHF. CDR3 DNA: TGTGCCAGCAGTGAATTTTTGTATAGCAATCAGCCCCAGCATTTT.

The chain links TRBV19 to TRBJ2-2; 13 bases map to TRBD2. The CDR3 has 17 residues. V dropped 4 bases and J dropped 2; count of bases not matched to a gene: 4. From germline, CDR1 is LNHDA and CDR2 SQIVND (reference sequence). The CDR3 nucleotides read TGTGCCAGTAGTACCGGACTAGCGGGAGAAAACACCGGGGAGCTGTTTTTT. This sequence encodes CASSTGLAGENTGELFF.

A single count supports this clone. The V and J genes are TRBV27 and TRBJ2-7; D is ambiguous. The germline CDR1 and CDR2 sequences are MNHEY and SMNVEV (reference sequence). The CDR3 length is 12 residues. Trimming removed 6 bases from V and 0 bases from J, with 6 bases in between. The CDR3 region has the DNA TGTGCCAGCAGATACAACTCCTACGAGCAGTACTTC. Translated: CASRYNSYEQYF.

The chain is built from TRBV7-9 and TRBJ1-1; D remains ambiguous. Trimming took 5 bases from V and 4 from J, leaving 17 bases between them. CDR1 and CDR2 (germline): SEHNR, FQNEAQ (reference sequence). This CDR3 has 15 amino acids. The CDR3 DNA is TGTGCCAGCAGCCCCCTTGCGGGCGTATTCACTGAAGCTTTCTTT. This sequence encodes CASSPLAGVFTEAFF. The whole variable domain, filled in from reference TRBV7-9 and TRBJ1-1, reads DTGVSQNPRHKITKRGQNVTFRCDPISEHNRLYWYRQTLGQGPEFLTYFQNEAQLEKSRLLSDRFSAERPKGSFSTLEIQRTEQGDSAMYLCASSPLAGVFTEAFFGQGTRLTVV.

V gene TRBV14 combines with J gene TRBJ2-1; the match to TRBD2 covers 9 bases. The CDR3 covers 16 residues. Trimming cost V 2 bases and J 12 bases; bases outside gene matches: 14. Germline CDR1 is SGHDN and CDR2 is FVKESK. The CDR3 sequence is CASSQPSGIPDPRQFF. In DNA form, the CDR3 reads TGTGCCAGCAGCCAACCTAGCGGGATACCGGATCCACGGCAGTTCTTC.

This chain links TRBV7-9 with TRBJ2-1; TRBD2 agrees at 7 bases. Germline V gene data show CDR1 as SEHNR and CDR2 as FQNEAQ (reference sequence). V lost 2 bases and J lost 9; bases outside the gene matches: 7. CDR3 size: 14 residues. The CDR3 sequence is CASSLSRGEGEQFF. CDR3 nucleotides: TGTGCCAGCAGCTTAAGCCGCGGGGAGGGTGAGCAGTTCTTC.

V is TRBV7-9 and J is TRBJ2-1, with 8 bases fitting TRBD1. CDR3 length: 15 residues. The V and J ends lost 4 bases and 7 bases, in that order; junction bases with no gene match: 9. CDR1 and CDR2 from the germline V gene are SEHNR and FQNEAQ (reference sequence). The CDR3 sequence is CASSSRDRGGNEQFF. DNA for the CDR3: TGTGCCAGCAGCTCAAGAGACAGGGGTGGGAATGAGCAGTTCTTC. The complete variable domain, with remaining parts taken from reference TRBV7-9 and TRBJ2-1, reads DTGVSQNPRHKITKRGQNVTFRCDPISEHNRLYWYRQTLGQGPEFLTYFQNEAQLEKSRLLSDRFSAERPKGSFSTLEIQRTEQGDSAMYLCASSSRDRGGNEQFFGPGTRLTVL.

This chain links TRBV7-7 with TRBJ2-3; perhaps TRBD2 as D (5 bases). The germline gives CDR1 SSHAT, CDR2 FNYEAQ (reference sequence). Trimming left V 1 base short and J 6 bases short, with 11 bases between. The CDR3 contains 14 residues. CDR3 sequence: CASSLGAALDTQYF. CDR3 coding DNA: TGTGCCAGCAGCTTAGGAGCGGCCCTTGATACGCAGTATTTT.

This clone was counted a single time. This chain uses TRBV6-5 with TRBJ1-2; 7 positions agree with TRBD1. The CDR3 is made up of 13 amino acids. After removal of 4 bases from V and 4 bases from J, the junction contained 3 bases not matched to a gene. Germline CDR1 is MNHEY and CDR2 is SVGAGI. The DNA of the CDR3 is TGTGCCAGCAGTTGGGACAGAGCCTATGGCTACACCTTC. This translates into CASSWDRAYGYTF.

The rearrangement uses TRBV19 and TRBJ2-1; D might be TRBD1 (5 bases). V shed 4 bases and J shed 3 bases, with 7 bases lying between them. The CDR3 covers 13 residues. The germline V gene has CDR1 LNHDA and CDR2 SQIVND (reference sequence). The CDR3 is CASSTDSYNEQFF. The CDR3 DNA reads TGTGCCAGTAGTACCGACAGCTACAATGAGCAGTTCTTC.

The genes are TRBV11-2 and TRBJ2-2, with TRBD1 identical over 8 bases. Germline V gene lookup returns CDR1 SGHAT and CDR2 FQNNGV. The J segment lost 8 bases and the V segment lost 5 bases, leaving 13 bases of the junction unmatched. The CDR3 is 16 residues long. CDR3 loop: CASSLGGTGLSGELFF. As DNA, the CDR3 is TGTGCCAGCAGCCTGGGCGGGACAGGATTATCGGGGGAGCTGTTTTTT.

This chain uses TRBV7-3 with TRBJ2-3, with 10 bases lining up with TRBD2. V trimming: 2 bases; J trimming: 3 bases; junction bases outside the gene matches: 14. There are 19 residues in the CDR3. Germline assignment: CDR1 SGHTA and CDR2 FQGTGA. The CDR3 loop is CASSLSHSRAGGPTDTQYF. CDR3 bases: TGTGCCAGCAGCTTATCCCACTCAAGAGCGGGAGGGCCGACAGATACGCAGTATTTT.

The chain couples TRBV7-9 to TRBJ2-5, with D unclear. CDR1 and CDR2 (germline): SEHNR, FQNEAQ (reference sequence). The CDR3 covers 15 residues. V dropped 4 bases and J dropped 4 bases, with 16 bases sitting between them. As DNA, the CDR3 is TGTGCCAGCAGCTCCAGACAAGGCCTAAGAGAGACCCAGTACTTC. The encoded protein is CASSSRQGLRETQYF.

DNA for the CDR3: TGTGCCAGCAGCTCTAAGGGGGGCTACGACACCGGGGAGCTGTTTTTT. Translation: CASSSKGGYDTGELFF. The chain recombines TRBV7-9 with TRBJ2-2; D may correspond to TRBD1 or TRBD2 (6 bases each). This CDR3 is 16 amino acids long. Germline-derived CDR1 and CDR2 are SEHNR and FQNEAQ (reference sequence). V lost 4 bases to trimming and J lost 3 bases, with 15 bases between them.

With respect to this clone: The same CDR3 can be traced to other DNA sequences in this sample. V is TRBV27 and J is TRBJ2-7; no definite D call. The CDR3 is 13 residues long. V lost 0 bases to trimming and J lost 2 bases, with 5 bases between them. Germline lookup yields CDR1 MNHEY and CDR2 SMNVEV (reference sequence). The CDR3 DNA sequence: TGTGCCAGCAGTTTATCGGGTCCCTACGAGCAGTACTTC. Its protein is CASSLSGPYEQYF.

V is TRBV5-5 and J is TRBJ1-4; D is unresolved. This CDR3 region has 15 residues. CDR1 SGHKS and CDR2 YYEKEE come from the germline V gene (reference sequence). The germline V and J ends were trimmed by 1 base and 4 bases, with 11 bases remaining between them. The CDR3 reads CASSLRQAINEKLFF. The CDR3 DNA sequence: TGTGCCAGCAGCTTGCGCCAGGCCATTAATGAAAAACTGTTTTTT.